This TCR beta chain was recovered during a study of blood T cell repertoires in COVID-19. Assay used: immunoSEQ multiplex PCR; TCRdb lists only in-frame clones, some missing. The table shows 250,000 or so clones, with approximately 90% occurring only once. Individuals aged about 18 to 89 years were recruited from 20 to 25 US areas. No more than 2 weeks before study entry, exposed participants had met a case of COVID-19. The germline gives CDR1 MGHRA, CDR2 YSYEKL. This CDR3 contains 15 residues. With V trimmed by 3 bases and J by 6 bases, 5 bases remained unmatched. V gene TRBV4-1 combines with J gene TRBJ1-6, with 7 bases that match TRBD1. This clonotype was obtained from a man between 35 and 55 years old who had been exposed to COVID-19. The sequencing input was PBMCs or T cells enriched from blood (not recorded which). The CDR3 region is CASSQAGQINSPLHF. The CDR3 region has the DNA TGCGCCAGCAGCCAGGCGGGACAGATTAATTCACCCCTCCACTTT.